A single T cell receptor beta chain is shown here with its context. Its antigen is undetermined. A J-beta primer mix and a sample-barcoded 5' primer were used in a second PCR of about 7 to 12 cycles. TCRdb reanalysed the 5' RACE reads using MiXCR and keeps one entry per CDR3 protein. The profile shows more than 750,000 distinct CDR3 sequences, 25% to 35% of them singletons. This CDR3 comprises 16 residues. Germline-derived CDR1 and CDR2 are MNHNY and SVGAGI (reference sequence). Losses at the gene ends were 2 bases for V and 2 bases for J; bases not matched to a gene: 6. This sample is drawn from a study of blood T cells in healthy people across ages. Notes on the study in general: Compared with aged donors, long-lived donors showed fewer expanded clones, suggesting selection. Observed TCR beta diversity per million T cells went down as age went up. This fall followed a roughly linear course with age. Calculation of diversity from one million T cells yielded estimates considered to be underestimates.

These data also formed part of another study, on T cells of mothers and their children. According to that study: With the M1S primer of the second PCR, sample barcodes and 2-4 random nucleotides were added.

The chain employs TRBV6-6 and TRBJ1-2; 9 bases map to TRBD1. The specimen sequenced was blood. This sequence was found in a middle-aged woman in good health. CDR3 in amino acids: CASSYPAGTGNYGYTF. The CDR3 region has the DNA TGTGCCAGCAGTTACCCCGCCGGGACAGGGAACTATGGCTACACCTTC.